This entry is about one T cell receptor beta chain. The source of the sample is a study of pediatric ulcerative colitis. Assay: immunoSEQ multiplex PCR; the TCRdb copy retains only in-frame clones and omits some. Here the sample spans about 14,000 clones, about 90% being singletons. V gave up 3 bases and J gave up 0 bases; unmatched junction bases: 3. Per germline, CDR1 SQVTM and CDR2 ANQGSEA. This CDR3 is built from 14 residues. The chain has TRBV29-1 and TRBJ2-3; 7 nucleotides agree with TRBD2. Specimen: blood. The receptor was isolated from a boy between 5 and 17 years old with moderate ulcerative colitis. As DNA, the CDR3 is TGCAGCGTTGAGGGGGGGGTTAGCACAGATACGCAGTATTTT. Translating gives CSVEGGVSTDTQYF.